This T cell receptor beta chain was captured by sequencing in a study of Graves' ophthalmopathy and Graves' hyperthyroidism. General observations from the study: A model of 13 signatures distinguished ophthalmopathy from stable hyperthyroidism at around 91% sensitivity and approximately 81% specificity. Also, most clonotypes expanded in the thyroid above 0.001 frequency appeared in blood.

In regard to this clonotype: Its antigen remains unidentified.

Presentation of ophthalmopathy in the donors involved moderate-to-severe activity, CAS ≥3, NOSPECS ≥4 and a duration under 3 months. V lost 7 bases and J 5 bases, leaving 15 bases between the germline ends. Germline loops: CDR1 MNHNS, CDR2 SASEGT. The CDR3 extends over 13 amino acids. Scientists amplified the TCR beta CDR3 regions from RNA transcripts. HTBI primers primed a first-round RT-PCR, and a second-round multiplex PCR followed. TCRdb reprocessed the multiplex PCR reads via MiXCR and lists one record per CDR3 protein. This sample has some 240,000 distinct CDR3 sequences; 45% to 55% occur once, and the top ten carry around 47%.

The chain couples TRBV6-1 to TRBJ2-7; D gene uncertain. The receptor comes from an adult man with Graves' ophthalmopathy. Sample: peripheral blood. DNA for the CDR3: TGTGCCAGCACCTGGGCGGAGAAGGACGAGCAGTACTTC. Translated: CASTWAEKDEQYF.